This TCR beta chain was recorded in a study of cytomegalovirus exposure and HLA in healthy donors. Points from the study as a whole: The presence/absence work took it that sequencing depth was about the same across donors. In an earlier analysis, in some 500 donors, most V segments appeared productive either ~90% or ~30% of the time.

As regards this clone: Its specificity is unknown.

Trimming shortened V by 10 bases and J by 7 bases, and 5 bases separated the two germline ends. The CDR3 length is 9 residues. In germline, CDR1 is SGHAT, CDR2 FQNNGV. The PCR made use of 60 Vbeta and 13 Jbeta primers. Per the original data handling: An analysis that came later counted approximately 76 million unique TCR beta chains, approximately 9.9 million shared. Some clones are missing from TCRdb's copy, which holds only in-frame ones; the method was immunoSEQ multiplex PCR. V, J and clone size are taken as reported in that table, and D and trimming were inferred from the DNA itself. The sample has about 90,000 clones; roughly four fifths are singletons.

The chain carries TRBV11-2 and TRBJ2-1; D not resolved. Sequenced material: PBMCs. The receptor was derived from a woman aged 40 to 50 in good health and CMV-seropositive. CDR3 in amino acids: CANKNEQFF. For the CDR3, the DNA is TGTGCCAACAAGAATGAGCAGTTCTTC.